This T cell receptor (beta chain) originates from a study of control samples from healthy donors and cancer patients (dated by TCRdb to 2020 to 2022). The method was the immunoSEQ multiplex PCR assay. TCRdb holds this immuneACCESS table with in-frame rearrangements only. Some clones are missing; in checked studies, unresolved V genes explain under half, and the rest has no known cause. Within this sample are about 110,000 clones, with approximately 84% of them counted one time only. Jointly, the top ten make up around 6.6% of the sample. Details on this clone: Its antigen remains undetermined. Nothing much larger sits one base from this clone, and base qualities are not available.

V trim: 0 bases; J trim: 5 bases; unmatched bases: 7. Counted from cysteine to phenylalanine, this CDR3 has 16 amino acids. The DNA shown is the 48-base CDR3, in frame from base 1. CDR1 and CDR2, per the germline V gene, are ENHRY and SYGVKD. The sequencing sample was made of blood. The sequence links TRBV10-3 to TRBJ2-1; 7 central bases correspond to TRBD2. The origin of this receptor is a young man in good health. The CDR3 here reads CAISESMGGGHNEQFF. In nucleotide form, the sequence is TGTGCCATCAGTGAGTCGATGGGGGGGGGACACAATGAGCAGTTCTTC.